The 18 T cell receptor beta chains below come from one sample, sequenced in a study of siplizumab effects on memory and regulatory T cells. Sequenced by immunoSEQ multiplex PCR; TCRdb stores in-frame clones only, minus some. Among 90,000 to 120,000 clones, less than 95% were seen once, and the ten largest hold roughly 0.6%. Sequenced: Tregs sorted from blood. All receptors derive from a human donor in good health.

The chain couples TRBV11-2 to TRBJ2-2, with D hard to call. The CDR3 runs to 14 residues. CDR1 and CDR2 (germline): SGHAT, FQNNGV. Trimming stripped 0 bases from V and 1 base from J, with 3 bases between. CDR3 coding DNA: TGTGCCAGCAGCTTAGATCGGAACACCGGGGAGCTGTTTTTT. This translates into CASSLDRNTGELFF.

V gene TRBV5-6 combines with J gene TRBJ2-7; 12 bases are a match to TRBD2. Germline V CDR1 and CDR2: SGHDT, YYEEEE. This CDR3 comprises 15 residues. V shed 2 bases, J shed 6 bases, and the junction held 6 bases outside the gene matches. CDR3 DNA sequence: TGTGCCAGCAGCTTCCGGACTAGCGGGATGTTCGAGCAGTACTTC. Translation: CASSFRTSGMFEQYF.

The chain employs TRBV2 and TRBJ2-7, with 12 bases that match TRBD1. This CDR3 contains 13 residues. Trimming removed 9 bases from V and 5 bases from J; junction bases left unmatched: 5. The germline gives CDR1 SNHLY, CDR2 FYNNEI. CDR3 in DNA: TGTGCCAGTTGCCGGGACAGGGGGCACGAGCAGTACTTC. It translates to CASCRDRGHEQYF.

This clone was observed a single time. The chain joins TRBV27 to TRBJ1-6; D call uncertain. CDR1 and CDR2 from the germline V gene are MNHEY and SMNVEV (reference sequence). Trimming removed 2 bases at V and 6 bases at J, with 11 bases between. The length of the CDR3 is 15 residues. CDR3: CASSLELLFNSPLHF. DNA for the CDR3: TGTGCCAGCAGTTTAGAACTCCTTTTTAATTCACCCCTCCACTTT.

The chain combines TRBV11-2 with TRBJ1-4; no clear D gene. The CDR3 totals 13 residues. CDR1 and CDR2 from the germline V gene are SGHAT and FQNNGV. The V end was cut by 4 bases, the J end by 6 bases, with 9 bases between. CDR3 DNA: TGTGCCAGCAGCTCGTTAAAGGATGAAAAACTGTTTTTT. Amino acids: CASSSLKDEKLFF.

The chain is built from TRBV27 and TRBJ1-1, with D tentatively TRBD1 (5 bases). From germline, CDR1 is MNHEY and CDR2 SMNVEV (reference sequence). The length of the CDR3 is 14 residues. V lost 3 bases and J lost 4, with 12 bases in between. CDR3 nucleotides: TGTGCCAGCAGTTTCAGGGTTGGTGGCACTGAAGCTTTCTTT. This encodes CASSFRVGGTEAFF.

The V and J genes are TRBV28 and TRBJ1-5, with D hard to call. This CDR3 is 12 amino acids long. Germline values: CDR1 MDHEN, CDR2 SYDVKM. The germline V and J ends were trimmed by 5 bases and 11 bases, with 13 bases remaining between them. As DNA, the CDR3 is TGTGCCAGCAGTCCCCACGGTCTTTCCCAGCATTTT. Protein sequence: CASSPHGLSQHF. Full variable domain (missing parts from reference TRBV28 and TRBJ1-5): DVKVTQSSRYLVKRTGEKVFLECVQDMDHENMFWYRQDPGLGLRLIYFSYDVKMKEKGDIPEGYSVSREKKERFSLILESASTNQTSMYLCASSPHGLSQHFGDGTRLSIL.

The chain joins TRBV11-2 to TRBJ1-1; D is ambiguous. Trimming left V 7 bases short and J 0 bases short, with 15 bases between. CDR3 size: 15 residues. Germline V gene sequence: CDR1 SGHAT, CDR2 FQNNGV. This CDR3 reads CASTKLGSLNTEAFF. The CDR3 DNA reads TGTGCCAGCACCAAGCTTGGGAGTCTGAACACTGAAGCTTTCTTT.

This sequence joins TRBV9 and TRBJ1-3; possible D gene TRBD1, 5 bases. V dropped 3 bases and J dropped 0 bases, with 10 bases sitting between them. Germline values: CDR1 SGDLS, CDR2 YYNGEE. There are 15 residues in the CDR3. Here the CDR3 DNA reads TGTGCCAGCAGCGGACAGTTGCCCTCTGGAAACACCATATATTTT. It yields the protein CASSGQLPSGNTIYF.

The CDR3 region is CASSKITGLGNTIYF. The DNA of the CDR3 is TGTGCCAGCAGTAAAATAACAGGGCTTGGAAACACCATATATTTT. The chain couples TRBV6-1 to TRBJ1-3, with D tentatively TRBD1 (6 bases). The CDR3 consists of 15 residues. V lost 5 bases and J 3 bases, leaving 14 bases between the germline ends. CDR1 and CDR2 (germline): MNHNS, SASEGT.

This chain connects TRBV11-2 to TRBJ2-3; 11 bases align to TRBD2. Germline CDR1 is SGHAT and CDR2 is FQNNGV. Unmatched junction bases numbered 8, after V lost 1 base and J lost 2 bases. The CDR3 runs 18 residues. The CDR3 loop is CASSLVPLAGGTTDTQYF. CDR3 sequence (DNA): TGTGCCAGCAGCTTAGTCCCGCTAGCGGGAGGAACCACAGATACGCAGTATTTT.

The chain is built from TRBV18 and TRBJ2-7; possibly TRBD2 for D (6 bases). The CDR3 is 16 amino acids. V was trimmed by 3 bases and J by 4 bases, leaving 19 bases between them. CDR1 is KGHSH, CDR2 LQKENI, per germline. DNA of the CDR3: TGTGCCAGCTCACCCACGTCCGAGGGAGGCTGGTACGAGCAGTACTTC. As protein: CASSPTSEGGWYEQYF.

The rearrangement links TRBV5-1 to TRBJ2-7; D is perhaps TRBD1 (5 bases). The V end lost 4 bases, the J end lost 2 bases, and 19 bases lay between the germline ends. The CDR3 runs 16 residues. Germline V gene sequence: CDR1 SGHRS, CDR2 YFSETQ. The CDR3 sequence is CASSPIREGETYEQYF. As DNA, the CDR3 is TGCGCCAGCAGCCCAATCAGGGAAGGAGAAACCTACGAGCAGTACTTC.

The V call is TRBV18, the J call TRBJ2-4, with D perhaps matching TRBD1 or TRBD2 (5 bases each). The CDR3 sequence is 17 residues long. Trimming removed 3 bases at V and 0 bases at J, with 15 bases between. Germline CDR1 and CDR2: KGHSH and LQKENI. CDR3 residues: CASSPLGAGLAKNIQYF. CDR3 nucleotide sequence: TGTGCCAGCTCACCTCTAGGGGCCGGACTAGCCAAAAACATTCAGTACTTC.

V gene TRBV6-6 combines with J gene TRBJ2-5, with D tentatively TRBD2 (5 bases). The V end lost 8 bases, the J end lost 0 bases, and 13 bases lay between the germline ends. The CDR3 covers 14 residues. Germline V gives CDR1 MNHNY, CDR2 SVGAGI (reference sequence). CDR3 protein: CASRYGVYQETQYF. For the CDR3, the DNA is TGTGCCAGCCGATACGGGGTGTACCAAGAGACCCAGTACTTC.

This clone has a single count. The chain uses TRBV7-3 and TRBJ2-1, with TRBD1 identical over 8 bases. Trimming removed 3 bases from V and 10 bases from J; junction bases left unmatched: 14. The CDR3 sequence is 16 residues long. Per the germline V gene, CDR1 is SGHTA and CDR2 is FQGTGA. The CDR3 nucleotides are TGTGCCAGCAGCTTTACTGGGGGGCTGACAGGGGAAGAGCAGTTCTTC. Translating it yields CASSFTGGLTGEEQFF.

V is TRBV11-2 and J is TRBJ2-1; 11 bases agree with TRBD2. The V and J ends lost 4 bases and 9 bases, in that order; junction bases with no gene match: 17. This CDR3 comprises 18 residues. Germline assignment: CDR1 SGHAT and CDR2 FQNNGV. The CDR3 spells CASSSGTGLGLAGGEQFF. CDR3 in DNA: TGTGCCAGCAGCTCCGGGACAGGGCTAGGGCTAGCGGGAGGTGAGCAGTTCTTC.

This clone was counted a few times. This chain connects TRBV5-1 to TRBJ1-2; a weak D match, TRBD1 (5 bases). The CDR3 spans 16 residues. Trimming shortened V by 4 bases and J by 8 bases, and 24 bases separated the two germline ends. Germline V gene data show CDR1 as SGHRS and CDR2 as YFSETQ. The CDR3, as DNA: TGCGCCAGCAGCGGTGGGACGGCCCAGACCATCGCGGGCTACACCTTC. It specifies CASSGGTAQTIAGYTF. Complete variable domain (other parts from reference TRBV5-1 and TRBJ1-2): KAGVTQTPRYLIKTRGQQVTLSCSPISGHRSVSWYQQTPGQGLQFLFEYFSETQRNKGNFPGRFSGRQFSNSRSEMNVSTLELGDSALYLCASSGGTAQTIAGYTFGSGTRLTVV.